These T cell receptor beta chains were read from a single sample in a study of CD8+CD57+ T cells in acquired aplastic anemia. MiXCR, run by TCRdb on the reads, gives a single entry per CDR3 protein. The repertoire includes 250,000 to 300,000 distinct CDR3 sequences, about 56% of them detected once, and around 8% sits in the top ten. The sequenced sample was sorted CD4+, CD8+, or CD8+CD57+ T cells (not recorded which) from PBMCs. The receptors originated from a human donor with severe aplastic anemia or a healthy control (not recorded which). Both conserved end residues are part of each CDR3. D genes are given only for firm matches. Size tells how often a clone was seen (once, few, many) or the class of an expanded clone, and some rows leave it out.

clone size,J gene,V gene,D gene,CDR3 protein,CDR3 DNA
few,TRBJ1-5,TRBV12-3/TRBV12-4,-,CASSSYSGPQHF,TGTGCCAGCAGTTCCTACTCGGGGCCCCAGCATTTT
-,TRBJ2-7,TRBV7-9,-,CASSLEGSEQYF,TGTGCCAGCAGCTTGGAGGGTTCCGAGCAGTACTTC
many,TRBJ1-6,TRBV6-5,-,CASSPPRGPSSPLHF,TGTGCCAGCAGTCCCCCCCGGGGACCTTCTTCACCCCTCCACTTT
-,TRBJ1-1,TRBV10-3,-,CAISGAENTEAFF,TGTGCCATCAGTGGAGCGGAGAACACAGAAGCTTTCTTT
-,TRBJ2-5,TRBV6-6,TRBD2,CASSFLSGGASETQYF,TGTGCCAGCAGTTTCCTTAGCGGGGGGGCGTCGGAGACCCAGTACTTC
once,TRBJ1-1,TRBV7-8,-,CASSLGGGLNTEAFF,TGTGCCAGCAGCTTAGGTGGGGGGCTGAACACTGAAGCTTTCTTT
-,TRBJ1-2,TRBV5-1,-,CASSFGQTNYGYTF,TGCGCCAGCAGCTTCGGGCAAACCAACTATGGCTACACCTTC
few,TRBJ2-3,TRBV20-1,-,CSARGAGGTVQQYF,TGCAGTGCTAGAGGGGCCGGCGGGACAGTCCAGCAGTATTTT
-,TRBJ2-3,TRBV14,-,CASSQASTDTQYF,TGTGCCAGCAGCCAAGCGAGCACAGATACGCAGTATTTT
-,TRBJ1-6,TRBV25-1,-,CASTKDSHPSSPLHF,TGTGCCAGCACAAAGGACAGCCACCCTAGTTCACCCCTCCACTTT
-,TRBJ1-2,TRBV9,-,CASSVGQGPNYGYTF,TGTGCCAGCAGCGTAGGGCAGGGGCCGAACTATGGCTACACCTTC
-,TRBJ2-7,TRBV7-9,-,CASSQMNEQYF,TGTGCCAGCAGCCAAATGAACGAGCAGTACTTC
many,TRBJ1-3,TRBV20-1,-,CSARRDFRNTIYF,TGCAGTGCTAGAAGGGACTTCAGAAACACCATATATTTT
many,TRBJ2-2,TRBV5-1,TRBD2,CASSLGRTSSGELFF,TGCGCCAGCAGCTTGGGGCGGACTAGCTCCGGGGAGCTGTTTTTT
-,TRBJ2-3,TRBV6-5,-,CASSVTGLTDTQYF,TGTGCCAGCAGCGTAACAGGGTTAACAGATACGCAGTATTTT
-,TRBJ2-2,TRBV12-3/TRBV12-4,-,CASWGGPNTGELFF,TGTGCCAGCTGGGGAGGCCCGAACACCGGGGAGCTGTTTTTT
-,TRBJ1-4,TRBV6-4,TRBD1,CASSSGTGGEVEKLFF,TGTGCCAGCAGCTCAGGGACAGGGGGCGAGGTTGAAAAACTGTTTTTT
-,TRBJ1-3,TRBV20-1,-,CSAESPSRGNTIYF,TGCAGTGCCGAGTCGCCGAGCAGGGGTAACACCATATATTTT
many,TRBJ2-7,TRBV30,TRBD1,CAWRRTGQGSHEQYF,TGTGCCTGGAGGCGGACGGGACAGGGGAGCCACGAGCAGTACTTC
-,TRBJ1-4,TRBV7-2,-,CASSGRTSTNEKLFF,TGTGCCAGCAGCGGACGGACATCAACTAATGAAAAACTGTTTTTT
-,TRBJ1-2,TRBV6-5,-,CASSEMAGTPYGYTF,TGTGCCAGCAGTGAAATGGCCGGGACACCTTATGGCTACACCTTC
many,TRBJ2-5,TRBV7-3,-,CASSLKPRETQYF,TGTGCCAGCAGCTTAAAGCCGCGAGAGACCCAGTACTTC
-,TRBJ2-1,TRBV5-1,-,CASSLDLATYNEQFF,TGCGCCAGCAGCTTAGACTTGGCGACCTACAATGAGCAGTTCTTC
-,TRBJ2-5,TRBV15,TRBD2,CATTLGGGQETQYF,TGTGCCACCACCCTGGGCGGGGGACAAGAGACCCAGTACTTC
-,TRBJ1-2,TRBV7-7,TRBD1,CASSLRQGSGYAF,TGTGCTAGCAGCTTAAGACAGGGGAGCGGCTACGCCTTC
-,TRBJ1-2,TRBV20-1,-,CSARAANYGYTF,TGCAGTGCTAGAGCCGCTAACTATGGCTACACCTTC
-,TRBJ1-6,TRBV2,-,CASMVDGTNSPLHF,TGTGCCAGCATGGTTGACGGAACAAATTCACCCCTCCACTTT
-,TRBJ2-1,TRBV10-2,TRBD2,CATRSRWERERYNEQFF,TGCGCCACCCGATCACGTTGGGAGCGGGAGAGGTACAATGAGCAGTTCTTC
-,TRBJ2-2,TRBV20-1,-,CGARDAGTGELFF,TGCGGTGCTAGAGACGCAGGGACCGGGGAGCTGTTTTTT
-,TRBJ1-5,TRBV2,TRBD1,CASNRQGDQPQHF,TGTGCCAGCAACAGACAGGGCGATCAGCCCCAGCATTTT
-,TRBJ2-1,TRBV7-9,TRBD1,CASSWSGQGANNEQLF,TGTGCCAGCAGCTGGAGCGGACAGGGGGCTAACAATGAGCAGCTCTTC
many,TRBJ1-1,TRBV20-1,-,CSAVALLNTEAFF,TGCAGTGCAGTGGCACTCCTGAACACTGAAGCTTTCTTT
many,TRBJ1-3,TRBV12-3/TRBV12-4,-,CASRGELGNTIYF,TGTGCCAGCAGGGGGGAGCTTGGAAACACCATATATTTT
many,TRBJ2-3,TRBV6-5,-,CASSLPGRTDTQYF,TGTGCCAGCAGTTTGCCGGGGCGCACAGATACGCAGTATTTT
-,TRBJ1-1,TRBV7-2,-,CASSLAQGSTEAFF,TGTGCCAGCAGCTTAGCCCAGGGATCCACTGAAGCTTTCTTT
-,TRBJ2-5,TRBV19,TRBD2,CASSFAGGGETQYF,TGTGCCAGTAGTTTTGCGGGGGGGGGGGAGACCCAGTACTTC
many,TRBJ1-6,TRBV7-6,-,CASSPRADAQHNSPLHF,TGTGCCAGCAGCCCCAGGGCGGACGCCCAACACAATTCACCCCTCCACTTT
-,TRBJ2-5,TRBV24-1,-,CATSDPDSQETQYF,TGTGCCACCAGTGATCCGGACTCCCAAGAGACCCAGTACTTC
few,TRBJ2-1,TRBV29-1,-,CSVEGTGYNEQFF,TGCAGCGTTGAAGGGACCGGCTACAATGAGCAGTTCTTC
few,TRBJ2-1,TRBV24-1,TRBD2,CATSDPGTSGSSEQFF,TGTGCCACCAGTGATCCGGGGACTAGCGGGAGCAGTGAGCAGTTCTTC
-,TRBJ2-1,TRBV24-1,-,CATPDGQLYNEQFF,TGTGCCACCCCCGACGGACAGTTATACAATGAGCAGTTCTTC
-,TRBJ2-1,TRBV7-2,TRBD1,CASSLRGGASGNNEQFF,TGTGCCAGCAGCCTAAGAGGGGGCGCTTCTGGAAACAATGAGCAGTTCTTC
-,TRBJ2-1,TRBV7-2,TRBD1,CASRHRGVPEQFF,TGTGCCAGCAGGCACAGGGGGGTTCCTGAGCAGTTCTTC
once,TRBJ2-1,TRBV10-3,TRBD2,CAISESVAGDNEQFF,TGTGCCATCAGTGAGTCGGTGGCGGGGGACAATGAGCAGTTCTTC
-,TRBJ2-7,TRBV24-1,TRBD1,CATSSPTGLGGQYF,TGTGCCACCAGTTCTCCGACAGGGTTGGGTGGGCAGTACTTC
many,TRBJ1-5,TRBV28,TRBD1,CASSPQGGNQPQHF,TGTGCCAGCAGTCCCCAGGGGGGCAATCAGCCCCAGCATTTT
-,TRBJ2-3,TRBV10-3,-,CAISDRGQSSRRTQYF,TGTGCCATCAGTGATAGAGGACAGAGCTCCCGGAGAACGCAGTATTTT
-,TRBJ1-1,TRBV10-3,-,CAISDAKQGTNTEAFF,TGTGCCATCAGTGATGCGAAACAGGGAACGAACACTGAAGCTTTCTTT
-,TRBJ2-5,TRBV7-2,-,CASSSGVEETQYF,TGTGCCAGCAGCTCAGGGGTGGAGGAGACCCAGTACTTC
many,TRBJ2-1,TRBV9,TRBD2,CASSLGTSGGREQFF,TGTGCCAGCAGCCTGGGGACTAGCGGGGGACGGGAGCAGTTCTTC
many,TRBJ1-2,TRBV27,-,CASGTSDYGYTF,TGTGCCAGCGGGACTTCGGACTATGGCTACACCTTC
-,TRBJ2-7,TRBV10-1,TRBD2,CARRGGSSYEQYF,TGCGCCAGGAGGGGCGGGAGCTCCTACGAGCAGTACTTC
once,TRBJ1-2,TRBV20-1,-,CSASLVVELGYTF,TGCAGTGCTAGTCTTGTTGTCGAGCTGGGCTACACCTTC
-,TRBJ1-6,TRBV2,-,CASSEMVGGSSPLHF,TGTGCCAGCAGTGAAATGGTGGGGGGGAGTTCACCCCTCCACTTT
many,TRBJ1-2,TRBV5-1,TRBD1,CASSFQGANGYTF,TGCGCCAGCAGCTTCCAGGGGGCGAATGGCTACACCTTC
-,TRBJ2-2,TRBV5-6,TRBD1,CASSLLQGVRTGELFF,TGTGCCAGCAGCTTGTTGCAGGGGGTACGGACCGGGGAGCTGTTTTTT
many,TRBJ2-2,TRBV9,TRBD1,CASSVGDRGNTGELFF,TGTGCCAGCAGCGTAGGAGACAGGGGCAACACCGGGGAGCTGTTTTTT
many,TRBJ1-5,TRBV5-5,-,CASSLSVGSLSQPQHF,TGTGCCAGCAGCTTGTCCGTCGGAAGTTTAAGTCAGCCCCAGCATTTT